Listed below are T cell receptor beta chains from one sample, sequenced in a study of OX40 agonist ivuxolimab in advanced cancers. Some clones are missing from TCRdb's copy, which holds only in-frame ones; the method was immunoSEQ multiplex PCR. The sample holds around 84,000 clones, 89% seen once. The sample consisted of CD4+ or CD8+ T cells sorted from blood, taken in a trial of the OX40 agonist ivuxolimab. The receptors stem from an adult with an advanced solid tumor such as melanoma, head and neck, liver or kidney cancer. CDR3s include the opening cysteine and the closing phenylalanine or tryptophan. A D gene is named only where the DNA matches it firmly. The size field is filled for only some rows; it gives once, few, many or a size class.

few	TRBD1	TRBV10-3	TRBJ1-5	TGTGCCATCCGGAGCGACAGGGCCCATAGCAATCAGCCCCAGCATTTT	CAIRSDRAHSNQPQHF
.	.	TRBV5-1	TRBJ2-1	TGCGCCACAGGGGAGACCTACAATGAGCAGTTCTTC	CATGETYNEQFF
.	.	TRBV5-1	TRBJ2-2	TGCGCCAGCAGCCCTTCGACAGAGAACACCGGGGAGCTGTTTTTT	CASSPSTENTGELFF
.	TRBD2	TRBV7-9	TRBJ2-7	TGTGCCAGCAGCTCACGACTAGCGGGGGTGCGCGAGCAGTACTTC	CASSSRLAGVREQYF
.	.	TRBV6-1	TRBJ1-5	TGTGCCAGCAGTGAACTCTTATGGCGGCGTGAAGGAAATCAGCCCCAGCATTTT	CASSELLWRREGNQPQHF
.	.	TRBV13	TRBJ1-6	TGTGCCAGCAGCTCTGGACAGATTACTTATAATTCACCCCTCCACTTT	CASSSGQITYNSPLHF
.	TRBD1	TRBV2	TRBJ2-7	TGTGCCAGCAGGGACAGGGTTCGGGGCGAGCAGTACTTC	CASRDRVRGEQYF
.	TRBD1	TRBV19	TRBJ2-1	TGTGCCACCAAACGACAGGGTTCCTACAATGAGCAGTTCTTC	CATKRQGSYNEQFF
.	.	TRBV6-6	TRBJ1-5	TGTGCCAGCAGTTCTGCAGGGAATCAGCCCCAGCATTTT	CASSSAGNQPQHF
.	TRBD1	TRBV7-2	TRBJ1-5	TGTGCCAGCAGCCAAAGGGACAGGGGATCGACCCAGCATTTT	CASSQRDRGSTQHF
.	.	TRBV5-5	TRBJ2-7	TGTGCCAGCAGCTTCGGGCCCTTTTACGAGCAGTACTTC	CASSFGPFYEQYF
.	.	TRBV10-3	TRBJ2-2	TGTGCCAGCTTGAAGCAGGGCGGGACCGGGGAGCTGTTTTTT	CASLKQGGTGELFF
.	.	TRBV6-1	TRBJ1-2	TGTGCCAGCAGTGAAGGGCAGCGGGCTAACTATGGCTACACCTTC	CASSEGQRANYGYTF
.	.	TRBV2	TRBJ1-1	TGTGCCAGCAGTGCGCAGGGCTCGAACACTGAAGCTTTCTTT	CASSAQGSNTEAFF
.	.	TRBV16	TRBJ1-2	TGTGCCAGCAGCCAATCTGTATTAAACTATGGCTACACCTTC	CASSQSVLNYGYTF
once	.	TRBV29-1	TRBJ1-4	TGCAGCGTTGAAGGCCGGGGGGATAATGAAAAACTGTTTTTT	CSVEGRGDNEKLFF
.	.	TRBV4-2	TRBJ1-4	TGTGCCAGCAGCCAAGTTGTGACAAGGTGGCCGAGTGGGGGAAAACTGTTTTTT	CASSQVVTRWPSGGKLFF
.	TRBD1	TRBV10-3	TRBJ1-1	TGTGCCATCACCCAGGGGGATTTCGGCACTGAAGCTTTCTTT	CAITQGDFGTEAFF
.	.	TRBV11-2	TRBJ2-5	TGTGCCAGCAGCTTAGATCGACTCGGAGAGACCCAGTACTTC	CASSLDRLGETQYF
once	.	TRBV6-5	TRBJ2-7	TGTGCCAGCAGTCGCAATGGGGCCTACGAGCAGTACTTC	CASSRNGAYEQYF
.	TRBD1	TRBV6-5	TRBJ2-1	TGTGCCAGCAGTAGGACAGGAGGATCCTACAATGAGCAGTTCTTC	CASSRTGGSYNEQFF
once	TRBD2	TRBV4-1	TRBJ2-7	TGCGCCAGCAGCCGAGGAGGGACTAGCGAAACCTACGAGCAGTACTTC	CASSRGGTSETYEQYF
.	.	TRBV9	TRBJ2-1	TGTGCCAGCAGCGTGGGGAGTCGAGTCAATGAGCAGTTCTTC	CASSVGSRVNEQFF
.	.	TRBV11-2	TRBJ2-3	TGTGCCAGCAGCTTAATGCGCGGCGGTAGCACAGATACGCAGTATTTT	CASSLMRGGSTDTQYF
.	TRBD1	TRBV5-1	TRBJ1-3	TGCGCCAGCAGCCGGGACAGCGGAAACACCATATATTTT	CASSRDSGNTIYF
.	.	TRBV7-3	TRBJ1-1	TGTGCCAGCAGCCAATGGGGGGTACTGGATGAAGCTTTCTTT	CASSQWGVLDEAFF
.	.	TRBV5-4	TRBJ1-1	TGTGCCAGCACCTCGGGGCGGGACACTGAAGCTTTCTTT	CASTSGRDTEAFF
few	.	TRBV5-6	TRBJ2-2	TGTGCCAGCAGCTTGAGGGGGGCCGGGGAGCTGTTTTTT	CASSLRGAGELFF
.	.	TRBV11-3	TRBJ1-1	TGTGCCAGCAGCTTACGGGATGGCACTGAAGCTTTCTTT	CASSLRDGTEAFF
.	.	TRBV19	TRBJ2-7	TGTGCCAGTAGTATAAGAGGGACGGCGGGCTACGAGCAGTACTTC	CASSIRGTAGYEQYF
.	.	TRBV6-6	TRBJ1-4	TGTGCCAGCAGGGGGCGAACTAATGAAAAACTGTTTTTT	CASRGRTNEKLFF